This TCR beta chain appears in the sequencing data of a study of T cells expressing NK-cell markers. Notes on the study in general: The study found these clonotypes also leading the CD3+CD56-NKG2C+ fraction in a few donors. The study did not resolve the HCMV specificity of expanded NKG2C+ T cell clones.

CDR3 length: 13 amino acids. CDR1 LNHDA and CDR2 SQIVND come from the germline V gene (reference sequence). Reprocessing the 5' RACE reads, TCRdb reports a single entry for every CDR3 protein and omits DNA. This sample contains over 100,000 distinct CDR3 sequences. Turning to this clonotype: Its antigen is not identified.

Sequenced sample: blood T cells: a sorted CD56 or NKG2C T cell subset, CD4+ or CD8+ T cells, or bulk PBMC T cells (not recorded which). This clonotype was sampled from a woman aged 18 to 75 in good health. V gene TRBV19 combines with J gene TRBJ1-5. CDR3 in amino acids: CASSPHSNQPQHF.